The clone carrying this T cell receptor beta chain was recorded at least ten times. The target antigen is unknown. The source of the sample is a study of breast tumors, draining lymph nodes, adjacent tissues. TCRdb reanalysed the multiplex PCR reads using MiXCR and keeps one entry per CDR3 protein. The data contain roughly 49,000 distinct CDR3 sequences, roughly 40% of them singletons. The CDR3 runs 14 residues. Trimming pared 2 bases from V and 3 bases from J, leaving 12 bases between. Germline V gene data show CDR1 as SGHDT and CDR2 as YYEEEE. Study-wide findings and caveats: Tumor T cell lymph node origin was a supported hypothesis, not proven. Compared with lymph nodes, tumors were less diverse; compared with nontumor tissue, more. Data fit most tumor T cells coming from lymph node, expanding in tumor. Tumor and nontumor repertoires were significantly more similar in luminal-like than in basal-like breast cancer.

The chain links TRBV5-6 to TRBJ2-7; the D gene is possibly TRBD2 (5 bases). The sequence came from a female donor with breast cancer. Some clones in this sample may be carry-over from other donors' samples. Sequencing was done on a sample of breast tumor tissue. CDR3 residues: CASSFGGGNYEQYF. In DNA, the CDR3 is TGTGCCAGCAGCTTCGGCGGAGGCAACTACGAGCAGTACTTC.